This T cell receptor (beta chain) is from a study of blood T cell repertoires in COVID-19 (dated by TCRdb to the early 2020s). Looking at the study overall: The collaborator samples originated in the United States, Italy and Spain and spanned the acute and convalescent phases of COVID-19. Samples came from the ongoing ImmuneRACE study (first 160 participants) plus 1,254 subjects from 6 global collaborators. Sample metadata almost always included a de-identified subject ID, COVID-19 status, age in years and sex. The dataset comprised deeply sampled blood TCRbeta repertoires from subjects exposed to, actively infected with, or recovered from COVID-19. The repertoires were released in a freely available public database intended as a resource for research on the immune response to SARS-CoV-2. The material from the prospective study consisted of cDNA or gDNA derived from T cells, B-cell-depleted T cells, or PBMCs. Where available, HLA class I and class II types were taken from metadata supplied by the sample provider and were not determined by assay-based typing.

Collaborating institutions collected whole blood in K2EDTA tubes following their own protocols. For TCRbeta analysis, collaborators shipped samples as frozen whole blood, isolated PBMCs, or DNA extracted from either of those sample types. Study-wide conclusions, independent of this receptor: The quantity of clinical and demographic metadata differed by source and by participant and was supplied without curation.

From a lookup of the germline V gene, CDR1 and CDR2 are SNHLY and FYNNEI. The CDR3 goes from the cysteine to the phenylalanine over 17 residues. The read is trimmed to its CDR3 DNA, 51 bases read in frame from base 1. After removal of 0 bases from V and 4 bases from J, the junction retains 10 bases not matched to a gene. A note on this clone: Its binding antigen is unknown. The record has no base qualities; no much larger clone is one base away.

TCRbeta CDR3 regions were amplified from genomic DNA using the immunoSEQ Assay, a bias-controlled multiplex PCR. The study's processing was this. Within the assay, amplification of reference gene primers was used to estimate how many nucleated cells each sample contained. Sequence reads were collapsed and filtered to measure the absolute abundance of every unique TCRbeta CDR3 rearrangement. For each sample, productive Simpson clonality was calculated by taking the square root of Simpson's diversity index across productive rearrangements. What TCRdb holds here is the immuneACCESS table cut down to in-frame rearrangements. Part of the clones is not present; checked against another copy, under half of the missing clones reflect an unresolved V gene, and the others are unexplained. V and J calls and clone size are given by that table; D and trimming were obtained from the DNA. This sample holds 100,000 to 150,000 clones; over 55% were observed only once. The ten top clones hold about 2.2% of the sample.

The sequence came from a woman aged 70-85 years with acute or convalescent COVID-19. The sample taken for sequencing was peripheral blood. The chain couples TRBV2 to TRBJ1-2; TRBD1 lines up with 8 middle nucleotides. This receptor carries the CDR3 CASSEALQAGGGYGYTF. DNA sequence: TGTGCCAGCAGTGAAGCGCTGCAGGCAGGGGGCGGCTATGGCTACACCTTC.